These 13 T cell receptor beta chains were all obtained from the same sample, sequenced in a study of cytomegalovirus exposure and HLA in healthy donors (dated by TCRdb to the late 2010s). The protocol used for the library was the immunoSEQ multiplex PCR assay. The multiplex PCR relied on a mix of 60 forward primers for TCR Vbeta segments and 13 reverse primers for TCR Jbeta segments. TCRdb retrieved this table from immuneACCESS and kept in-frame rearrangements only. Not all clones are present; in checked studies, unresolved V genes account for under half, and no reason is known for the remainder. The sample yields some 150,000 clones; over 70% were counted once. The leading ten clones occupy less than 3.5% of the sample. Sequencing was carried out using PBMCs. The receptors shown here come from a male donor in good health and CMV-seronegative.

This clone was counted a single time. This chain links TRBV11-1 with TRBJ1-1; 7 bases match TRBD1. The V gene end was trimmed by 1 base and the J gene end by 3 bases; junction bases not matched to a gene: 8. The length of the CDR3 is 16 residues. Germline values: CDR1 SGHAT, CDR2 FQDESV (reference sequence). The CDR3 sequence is CASSLVAGGVDTEAFF. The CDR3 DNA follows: TGTGCCAGCAGCTTAGTAGCAGGGGGAGTGGACACTGAAGCTTTCTTT.

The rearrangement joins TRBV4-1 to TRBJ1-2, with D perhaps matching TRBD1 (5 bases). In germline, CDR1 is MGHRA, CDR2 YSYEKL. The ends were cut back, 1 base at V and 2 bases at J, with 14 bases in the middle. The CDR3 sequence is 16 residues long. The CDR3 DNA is TGCGCCAGCAGCCAAGGTTGGAGGGGACGCAACTATGGCTACACCTTC. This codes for CASSQGWRGRNYGYTF.

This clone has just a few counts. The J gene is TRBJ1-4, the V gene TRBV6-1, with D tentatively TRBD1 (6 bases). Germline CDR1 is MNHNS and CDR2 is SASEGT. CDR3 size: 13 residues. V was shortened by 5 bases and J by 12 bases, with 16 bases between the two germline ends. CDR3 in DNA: TGTGCCAGCAGTCTACAGGGCCCAGGAGAACTGTTTTTT. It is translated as CASSLQGPGELFF.

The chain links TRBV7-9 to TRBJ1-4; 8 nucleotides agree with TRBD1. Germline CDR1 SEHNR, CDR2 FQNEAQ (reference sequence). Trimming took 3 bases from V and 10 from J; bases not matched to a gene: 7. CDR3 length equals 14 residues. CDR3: CASSFAGGLGKLFF. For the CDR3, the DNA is TGTGCCAGCAGCTTTGCAGGGGGCCTCGGAAAACTGTTTTTT.

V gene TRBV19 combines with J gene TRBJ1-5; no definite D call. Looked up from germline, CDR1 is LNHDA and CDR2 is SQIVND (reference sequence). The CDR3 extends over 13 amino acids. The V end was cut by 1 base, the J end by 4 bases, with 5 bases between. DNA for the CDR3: TGTGCCAGTAGTATAGCCCAGAATCAGCCCCAGCATTTT. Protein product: CASSIAQNQPQHF.

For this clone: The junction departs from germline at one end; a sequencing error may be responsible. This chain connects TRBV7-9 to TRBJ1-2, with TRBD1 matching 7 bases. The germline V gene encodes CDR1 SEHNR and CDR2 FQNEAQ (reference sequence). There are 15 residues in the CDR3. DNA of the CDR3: TGTTCCAGCAGCTCACAACAGGGGTCGGGCTATGGCTACACCTTC. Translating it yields CSSSSQQGSGYGYTF.

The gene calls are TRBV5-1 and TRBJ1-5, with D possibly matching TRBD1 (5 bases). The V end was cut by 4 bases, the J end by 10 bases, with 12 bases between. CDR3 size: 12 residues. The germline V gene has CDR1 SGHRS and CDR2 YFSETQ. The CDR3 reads CASSPGEGPQHF. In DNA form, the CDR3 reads TGCGCCAGCAGCCCGGGGGAGGGACCCCAGCATTTT. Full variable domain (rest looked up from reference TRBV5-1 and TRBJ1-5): KAGVTQTPRYLIKTRGQQVTLSCSPISGHRSVSWYQQTPGQGLQFLFEYFSETQRNKGNFPGRFSGRQFSNSRSEMNVSTLELGDSALYLCASSPGEGPQHFGDGTRLSIL.

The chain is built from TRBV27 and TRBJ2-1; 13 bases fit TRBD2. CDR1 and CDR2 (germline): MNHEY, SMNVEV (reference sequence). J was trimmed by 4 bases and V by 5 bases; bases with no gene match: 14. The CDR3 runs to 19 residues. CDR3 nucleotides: TGTGCCAGCAGTCCAGAACTAGCGGGGGGGCTGATTAAGTACAATGAGCAGTTCTTC. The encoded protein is CASSPELAGGLIKYNEQFF.

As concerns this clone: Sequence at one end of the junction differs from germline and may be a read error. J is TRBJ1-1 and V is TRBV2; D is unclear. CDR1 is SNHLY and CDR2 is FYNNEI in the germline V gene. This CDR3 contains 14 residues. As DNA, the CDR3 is TGTGCCAGCAGTGAAAACAGCCTGAACACCGAAGCTTTCTTT. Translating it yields CASSENSLNTEAFF.

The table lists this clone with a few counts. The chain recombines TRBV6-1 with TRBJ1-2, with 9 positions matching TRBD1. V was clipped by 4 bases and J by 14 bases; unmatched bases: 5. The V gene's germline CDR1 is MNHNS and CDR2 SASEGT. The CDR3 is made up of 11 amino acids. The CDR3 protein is CASSVQGAGTF. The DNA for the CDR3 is TGTGCCAGCAGTGTACAGGGGGCGGGGACCTTC.

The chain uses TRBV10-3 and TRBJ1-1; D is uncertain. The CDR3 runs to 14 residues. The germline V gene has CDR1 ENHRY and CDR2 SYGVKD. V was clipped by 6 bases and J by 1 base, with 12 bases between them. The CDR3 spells CAIRPGGQNTEAFF. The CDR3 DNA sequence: TGTGCCATCAGACCCGGAGGTCAGAACACTGAAGCTTTCTTT.

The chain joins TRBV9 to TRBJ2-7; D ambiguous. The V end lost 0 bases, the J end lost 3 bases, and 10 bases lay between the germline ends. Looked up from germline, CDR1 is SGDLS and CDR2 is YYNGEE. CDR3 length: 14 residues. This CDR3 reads CASSVATAGYEQYF. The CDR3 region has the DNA TGTGCCAGCAGCGTAGCTACGGCAGGCTACGAGCAGTACTTC.

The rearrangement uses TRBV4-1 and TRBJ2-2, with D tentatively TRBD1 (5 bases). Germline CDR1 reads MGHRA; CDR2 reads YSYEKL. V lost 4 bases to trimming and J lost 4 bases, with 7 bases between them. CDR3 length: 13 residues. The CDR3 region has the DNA TGCGCCAGCAGCCTCCAGGGCACCGGGGAGCTGTTTTTT. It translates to CASSLQGTGELFF.